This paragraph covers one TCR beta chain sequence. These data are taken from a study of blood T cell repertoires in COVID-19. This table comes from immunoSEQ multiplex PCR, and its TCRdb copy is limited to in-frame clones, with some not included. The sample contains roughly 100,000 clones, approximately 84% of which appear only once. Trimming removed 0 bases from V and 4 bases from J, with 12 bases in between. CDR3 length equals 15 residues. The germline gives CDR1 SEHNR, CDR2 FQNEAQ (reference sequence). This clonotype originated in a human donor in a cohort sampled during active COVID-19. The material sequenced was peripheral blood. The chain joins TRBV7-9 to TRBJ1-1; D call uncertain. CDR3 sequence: CASSLARQLGTEAFF. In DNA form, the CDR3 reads TGTGCCAGCAGCTTAGCGCGGCAACTGGGCACTGAAGCTTTCTTT. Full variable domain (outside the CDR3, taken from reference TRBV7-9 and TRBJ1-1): DTGVSQNPRHKITKRGQNVTFRCDPISEHNRLYWYRQTLGQGPEFLTYFQNEAQLEKSRLLSDRFSAERPKGSFSTLEIQRTEQGDSAMYLCASSLARQLGTEAFFGQGTRLTVV.